The T cell receptor beta chain described here comes from a study of cytomegalovirus exposure and HLA in healthy donors. Whole-study results and caveats: In a later analysis, compared with equally common non-associated chains, HLA-associated beta chains were more expanded. Reported results showed that the classifier diagnosed cytomegalovirus status with high specificity and sensitivity.

CDR3 length equals 17 residues. Germline V gene sequence: CDR1 SGHNT, CDR2 YYREEE (reference sequence). V gave up 2 bases and J gave up 5 bases; unmatched junction bases: 9. PCR amplification relied on 60 Vbeta primers (plus 13 Jbeta primers). Data came from immunoSEQ multiplex PCR; TCRdb stores just in-frame clones and leaves some out. The sample lists under 250,000 clones, around 77% occurring once. Regarding this clone: The antigen is unknown. Within the sample, other DNA sequences also encode this same CDR3.

The sequenced sample was PBMCs. The source of this sequence is a woman younger than 45 in good health and CMV-seronegative. The chain has TRBV5-4 and TRBJ2-3; 12 nucleotides align to TRBD2. The CDR3 spells CASSFGTSGRWIDTQYF. As DNA, the CDR3 is TGTGCCAGCAGCTTCGGAACTAGCGGGAGGTGGATAGATACGCAGTATTTT.